This entry lists 8 T cell receptor beta chains sequenced from one sample in a study of T cells after posttransplantation cyclophosphamide. Here immunoSEQ multiplex PCR was the method, and the copy in TCRdb shows in-frame clones only, minus some. Sampling found approximately 7,300 clones, none seen once. A marrow graft followed busulfan-fludarabine conditioning, with cyclophosphamide on days +3 and +4. The starting material was PBMCs, obtained after allogeneic stem cell transplant with posttransplant cyclophosphamide. Receptor source: a female patient aged 50-59 years who received an allogeneic stem cell transplant from an unrelated donor, was CMV-positive, and had acute GVHD only. Some T cells may arise from the graft donor.

This clone was picked up many times. J is TRBJ2-7 and V is TRBV7-9, with a weak D call TRBD1 (6 bases). Germline V gene lookup returns CDR1 SEHNR and CDR2 FQNEAQ (reference sequence). The V gene lost 5 bases and the J gene lost 0 bases, with 14 bases spanning the gap. The CDR3 covers 15 residues. CDR3 protein: CASSTLTGLSYEQYF. The CDR3 region has the DNA TGTGCCAGCAGCACCTTGACAGGCCTCTCCTACGAGCAGTACTTC. The full variable domain, completed using reference TRBV7-9 and TRBJ2-7, is DTGVSQNPRHKITKRGQNVTFRCDPISEHNRLYWYRQTLGQGPEFLTYFQNEAQLEKSRLLSDRFSAERPKGSFSTLEIQRTEQGDSAMYLCASSTLTGLSYEQYFGPGTRLTVT.

At least ten counts were recorded for this clone. The rearrangement uses TRBV7-2 and TRBJ2-7; D remains ambiguous. CDR1 is SGHTA and CDR2 is FQGNSA in the germline V gene. Trimming took 1 base from V and 7 from J, leaving 14 bases between them. This CDR3 contains 14 residues. In nucleotides, the CDR3 is TGTGCCAGCAGCTTAGGCGGATCCACGGGTGAGCAGTACTTC. Its translation: CASSLGGSTGEQYF.

V and J are TRBV28 and TRBJ1-6; D perhaps matches TRBD1 (5 bases). Germline CDR1 reads MDHEN; CDR2 reads SYDVKM. The CDR3 totals 14 residues. V lost 6 bases and J lost 5, with 11 bases in between. The CDR3 reads CASRAPGDNSPLHF. The DNA of the CDR3 is TGTGCCAGCAGAGCACCGGGGGATAATTCACCCCTCCACTTT.

The table lists this clone with many counts. This chain joins TRBV5-6 and TRBJ2-7, with 10 bases fitting TRBD2. J was trimmed by 4 bases and V by 4 bases; bases with no gene match: 5. The CDR3 has 14 residues. The germline V gene encodes CDR1 SGHDT and CDR2 YYEEEE. This CDR3 is CASSLAGEWYEQYF. DNA for the CDR3: TGTGCCAGCAGCCTAGCGGGAGAATGGTACGAGCAGTACTTC.

In this sample, this clone is medium-sized. The chain employs TRBV7-9 and TRBJ1-1; tentatively, D is TRBD1 (5 bases). CDR3 length: 12 amino acids. Deletions cut 5 bases from V and 8 bases from J, with 12 bases between. Germline V gives CDR1 SEHNR, CDR2 FQNEAQ (reference sequence). The CDR3 DNA reads TGTGCCAGCAGCACAACAGGTCGCGAAGCTTTCTTT. The encoded protein is CASSTTGREAFF.

This clone was found a few times. This chain uses TRBV5-5 with TRBJ2-7; D possibly corresponds to TRBD2 (7 bases). CDR1 and CDR2 from the germline V gene are SGHKS and YYEKEE (reference sequence). Trimming took 3 bases from V and 0 from J, leaving 13 bases between them. The CDR3 contains 15 residues. This CDR3 reads CASSWGAGHSYEQYF. The DNA for the CDR3 is TGTGCCAGCAGCTGGGGAGCGGGACACTCCTACGAGCAGTACTTC.

This clone was found many times. V and J are TRBV11-1 and TRBJ2-5, with D possibly being TRBD1 (8 bases). This CDR3 has 15 amino acids. V lost 5 bases and J lost 5, with 18 bases in between. CDR1 is SGHAT and CDR2 is FQDESV in the germline V gene (reference sequence). The CDR3 is CASSPRTGRVETQYF. DNA for the CDR3: TGTGCCAGCAGCCCGCGGACAGGGAGGGTGGAGACCCAGTACTTC.

This clone appeared many times. The rearrangement uses TRBV7-9 and TRBJ1-2; 10 bases align to TRBD1. The V and J ends lost 4 bases and 5 bases, in that order; junction bases with no gene match: 4. Germline lookup yields CDR1 SEHNR and CDR2 FQNEAQ (reference sequence). CDR3 length: 14 amino acids. The CDR3 here is CASSWDRGGYGYTF. CDR3 bases: TGTGCCAGCAGCTGGGACAGGGGTGGGTATGGCTACACCTTC.